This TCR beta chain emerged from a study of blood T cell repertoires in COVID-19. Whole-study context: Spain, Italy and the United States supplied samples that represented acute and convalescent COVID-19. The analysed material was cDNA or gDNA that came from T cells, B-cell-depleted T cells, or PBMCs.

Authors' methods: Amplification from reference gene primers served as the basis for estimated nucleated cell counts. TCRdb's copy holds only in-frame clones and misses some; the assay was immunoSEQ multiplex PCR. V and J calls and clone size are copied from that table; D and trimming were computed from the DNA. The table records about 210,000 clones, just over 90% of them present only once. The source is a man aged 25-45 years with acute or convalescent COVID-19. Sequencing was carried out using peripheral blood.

DNA for the CDR3: TGTGCCAGCAGATCTGACCAGCAGGGTTCCTACGAGCAGTACTTC. This translates into CASRSDQQGSYEQYF. The chain carries TRBV7-8 and TRBJ2-7; TRBD1 is a possible D gene (5 bases). The V gene's germline CDR1 is SGHVS and CDR2 FQNEAQ. The CDR3 runs to 15 residues. The V end was cut by 6 bases, the J end by 1 base, with 16 bases between. Using reference TRBV7-8 and TRBJ2-7 for the parts outside the CDR3, the full variable domain is GAGVSQSPRYKVAKRGQDVALRCDPISGHVSLFWYQQALGQGPEFLTYFQNEAQLDKSGLPSDRFFAERPEGSVSTLKIQRTQQEDSAVYLCASRSDQQGSYEQYFGPGTRLTVT.